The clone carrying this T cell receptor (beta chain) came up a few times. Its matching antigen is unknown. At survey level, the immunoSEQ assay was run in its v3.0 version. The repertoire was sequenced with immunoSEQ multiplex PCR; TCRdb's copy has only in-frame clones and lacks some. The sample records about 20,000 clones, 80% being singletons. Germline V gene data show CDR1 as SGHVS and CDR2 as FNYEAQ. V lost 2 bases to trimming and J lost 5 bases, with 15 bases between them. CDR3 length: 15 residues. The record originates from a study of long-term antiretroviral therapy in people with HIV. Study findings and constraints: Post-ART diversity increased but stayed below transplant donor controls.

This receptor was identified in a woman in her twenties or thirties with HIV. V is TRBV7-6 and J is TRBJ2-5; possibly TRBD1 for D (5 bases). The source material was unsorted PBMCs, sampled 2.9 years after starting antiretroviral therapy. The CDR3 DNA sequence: TGTGCCAGCAGCTTAAATGTGGGGCAGGCGGAGACCCAGTACTTC. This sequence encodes CASSLNVGQAETQYF.